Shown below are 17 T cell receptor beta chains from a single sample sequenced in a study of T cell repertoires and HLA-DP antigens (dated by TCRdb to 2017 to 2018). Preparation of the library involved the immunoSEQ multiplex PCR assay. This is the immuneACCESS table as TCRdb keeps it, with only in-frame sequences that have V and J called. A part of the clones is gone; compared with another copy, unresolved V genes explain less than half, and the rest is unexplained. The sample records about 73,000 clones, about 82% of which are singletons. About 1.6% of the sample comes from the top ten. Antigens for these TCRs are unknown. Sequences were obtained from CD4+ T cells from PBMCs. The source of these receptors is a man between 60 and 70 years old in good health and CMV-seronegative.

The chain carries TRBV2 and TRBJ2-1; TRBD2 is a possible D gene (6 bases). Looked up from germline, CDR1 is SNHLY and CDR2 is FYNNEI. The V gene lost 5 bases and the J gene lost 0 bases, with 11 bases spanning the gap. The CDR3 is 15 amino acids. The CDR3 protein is CASSKAGTSYNEQFF. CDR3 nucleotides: TGTGCCAGCAGTAAGGCGGGGACCTCCTACAATGAGCAGTTCTTC.

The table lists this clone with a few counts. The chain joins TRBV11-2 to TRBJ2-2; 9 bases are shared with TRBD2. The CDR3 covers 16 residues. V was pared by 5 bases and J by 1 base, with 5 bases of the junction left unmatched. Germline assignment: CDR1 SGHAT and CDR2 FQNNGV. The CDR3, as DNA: TGTGCCAGCAGCACCGGGACTAGCAGGAACACCGGGGAGCTGTTTTTT. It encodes CASSTGTSRNTGELFF. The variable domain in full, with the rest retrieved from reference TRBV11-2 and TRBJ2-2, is EAGVAQSPRYKIIEKRQSVAFWCNPISGHATLYWYQQILGQGPKLLIQFQNNGVVDDSQLPKDRFSAERLKGVDSTLKIQPAKLEDSAVYLCASSTGTSRNTGELFFGEGSRLTVL.

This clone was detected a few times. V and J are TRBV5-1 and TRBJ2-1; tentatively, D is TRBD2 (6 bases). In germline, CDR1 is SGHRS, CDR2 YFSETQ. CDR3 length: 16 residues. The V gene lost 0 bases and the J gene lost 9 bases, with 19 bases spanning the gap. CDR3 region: CASSLVMGGQKGEQFF. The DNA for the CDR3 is TGCGCCAGCAGCTTGGTAATGGGGGGTCAGAAGGGTGAGCAGTTCTTC.

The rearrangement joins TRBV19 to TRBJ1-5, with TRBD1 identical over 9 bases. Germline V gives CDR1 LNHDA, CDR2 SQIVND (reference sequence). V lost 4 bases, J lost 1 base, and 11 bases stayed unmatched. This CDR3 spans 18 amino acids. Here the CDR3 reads CASSRLGQGMASNQPQHF. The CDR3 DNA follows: TGTGCCAGTAGTAGACTCGGACAGGGGATGGCGAGCAATCAGCCCCAGCATTTT.

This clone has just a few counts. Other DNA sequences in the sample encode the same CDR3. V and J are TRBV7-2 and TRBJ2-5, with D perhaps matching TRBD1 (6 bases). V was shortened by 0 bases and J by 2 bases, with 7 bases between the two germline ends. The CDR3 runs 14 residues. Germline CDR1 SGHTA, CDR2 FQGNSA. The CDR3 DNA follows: TGTGCCAGCAGCTTAGCGAGGGGGCAAGAGACCCAGTACTTC. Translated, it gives CASSLARGQETQYF. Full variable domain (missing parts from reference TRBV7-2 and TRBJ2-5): GAGVSQSPSNKVTEKGKDVELRCDPISGHTALYWYRQSLGQGLEFLIYFQGNSAPDKSGLPSDRFSAERTGGSVSTLTIQRTQQEDSAVYLCASSLARGQETQYFGPGTRLLVL.

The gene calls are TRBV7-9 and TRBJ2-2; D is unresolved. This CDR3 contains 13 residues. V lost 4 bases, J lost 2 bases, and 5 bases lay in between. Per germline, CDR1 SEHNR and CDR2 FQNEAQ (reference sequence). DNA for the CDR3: TGTGCCAGCAGCTCCGATAACACCGGGGAGCTGTTTTTT. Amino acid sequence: CASSSDNTGELFF. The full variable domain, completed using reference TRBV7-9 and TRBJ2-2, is DTGVSQNPRHKITKRGQNVTFRCDPISEHNRLYWYRQTLGQGPEFLTYFQNEAQLEKSRLLSDRFSAERPKGSFSTLEIQRTEQGDSAMYLCASSSDNTGELFFGEGSRLTVL.

The DNA of the CDR3 is TGTGCCAGCAGCTTAGCCAGCCCGCGGGGAGATACGCAGTATTTT. This codes for CASSLASPRGDTQYF. V usage is TRBV7-8 and J usage is TRBJ2-3; perhaps TRBD2 as D (6 bases). The V gene lost 0 bases and the J gene lost 5 bases, with 12 bases spanning the gap. The CDR3 runs 15 residues. Looked up from germline, CDR1 is SGHVS and CDR2 is FQNEAQ.

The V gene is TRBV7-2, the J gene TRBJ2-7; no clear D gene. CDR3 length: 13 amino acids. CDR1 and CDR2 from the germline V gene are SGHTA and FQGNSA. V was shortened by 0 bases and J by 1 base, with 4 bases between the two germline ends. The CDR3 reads CASSLADSYEQYF. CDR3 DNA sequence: TGTGCCAGCAGCTTAGCAGATTCCTACGAGCAGTACTTC.

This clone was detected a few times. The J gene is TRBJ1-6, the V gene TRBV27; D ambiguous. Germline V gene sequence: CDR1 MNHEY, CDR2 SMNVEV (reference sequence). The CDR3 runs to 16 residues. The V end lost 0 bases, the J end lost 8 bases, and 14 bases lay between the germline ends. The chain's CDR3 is CASSLSMFGPDSPLHF. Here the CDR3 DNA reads TGTGCCAGCAGTTTATCCATGTTCGGGCCAGATTCACCCCTCCACTTT.

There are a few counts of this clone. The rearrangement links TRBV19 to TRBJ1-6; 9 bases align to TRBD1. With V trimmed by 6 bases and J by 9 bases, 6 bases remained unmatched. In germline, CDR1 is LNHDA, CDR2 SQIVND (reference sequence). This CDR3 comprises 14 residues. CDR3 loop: CASSTGQGISPLHF. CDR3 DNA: TGTGCCAGTAGCACGGGACAGGGAATTTCACCCCTCCACTTT. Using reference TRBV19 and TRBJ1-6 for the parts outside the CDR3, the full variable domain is DGGITQSPKYLFRKEGQNVTLSCEQNLNHDAMYWYRQDPGQGLRLIYYSQIVNDFQKGDIAEGYSVSREKKESFPLTVTSAQKNPTAFYLCASSTGQGISPLHFGNGTRLTVT.

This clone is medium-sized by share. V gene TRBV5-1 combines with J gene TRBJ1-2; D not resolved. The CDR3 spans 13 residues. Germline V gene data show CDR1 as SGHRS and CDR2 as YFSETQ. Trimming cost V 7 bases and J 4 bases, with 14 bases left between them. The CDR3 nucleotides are TGCGCCAGCTCAAAGGACGGCGTCTATGGCTACACCTTC. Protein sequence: CASSKDGVYGYTF.

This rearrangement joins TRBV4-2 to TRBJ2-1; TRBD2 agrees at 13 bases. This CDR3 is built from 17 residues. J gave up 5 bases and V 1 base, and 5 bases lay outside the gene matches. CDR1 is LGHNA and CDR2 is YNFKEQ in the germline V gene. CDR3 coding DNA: TGTGCCAGCAGCCAAGGACTAGCGGGAGGCCCCCACAATGAGCAGTTCTTC. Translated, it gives CASSQGLAGGPHNEQFF.

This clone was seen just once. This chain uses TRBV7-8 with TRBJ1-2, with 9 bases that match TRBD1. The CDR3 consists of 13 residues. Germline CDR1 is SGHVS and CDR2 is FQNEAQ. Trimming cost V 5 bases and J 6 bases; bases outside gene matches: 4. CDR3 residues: CASSEDRGDGYTF. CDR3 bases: TGTGCCAGCAGCGAGGACAGGGGTGATGGCTACACCTTC.

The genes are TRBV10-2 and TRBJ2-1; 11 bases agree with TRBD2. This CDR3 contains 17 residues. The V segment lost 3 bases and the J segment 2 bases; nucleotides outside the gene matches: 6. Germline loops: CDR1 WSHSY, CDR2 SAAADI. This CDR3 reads CASSEDSSGGPYNEQFF. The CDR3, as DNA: TGCGCCAGCAGTGAAGATTCTAGCGGGGGGCCCTACAATGAGCAGTTCTTC.

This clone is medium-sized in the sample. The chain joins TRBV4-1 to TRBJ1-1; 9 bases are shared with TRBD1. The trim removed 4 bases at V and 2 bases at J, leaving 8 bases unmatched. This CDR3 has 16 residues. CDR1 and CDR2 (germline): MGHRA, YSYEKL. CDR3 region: CASSLERTGENTEAFF. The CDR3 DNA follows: TGCGCCAGCAGCCTAGAACGGACAGGGGAAAACACTGAAGCTTTCTTT.

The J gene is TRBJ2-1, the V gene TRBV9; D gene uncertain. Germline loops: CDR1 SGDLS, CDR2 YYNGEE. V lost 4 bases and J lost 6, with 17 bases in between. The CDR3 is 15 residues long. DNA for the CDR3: TGTGCCAGCAGCCCGTCGCCCGCGGAGAGCAATGAGCAGTTCTTC. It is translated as CASSPSPAESNEQFF.

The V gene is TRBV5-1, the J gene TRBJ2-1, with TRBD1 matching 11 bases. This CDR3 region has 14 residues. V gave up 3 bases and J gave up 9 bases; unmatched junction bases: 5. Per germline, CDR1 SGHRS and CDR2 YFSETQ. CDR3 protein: CASSSGQGAFEQFF. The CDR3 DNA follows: TGCGCCAGCAGCTCTGGACAGGGGGCTTTTGAGCAGTTCTTC.